The clone carrying this T cell receptor (beta chain) was recorded many times. Its antigen remains unidentified. The entry originates in a study of blood T cells in healthy people across ages. The study, taken as a whole, reports: The unsorted PBMCs prevented any conclusive comparison of naive versus antigen-experienced cells. The study found more naive CD4+ cells and higher diversity in long-lived than aged donors.

J gave up 7 bases and V 5 bases, and 6 bases lay outside the gene matches. The CDR3 totals 13 residues. CDR1 and CDR2 from the germline V gene are SEHNR and FQNEAQ (reference sequence). PCR was performed a second time for roughly 7 to 11 cycles using a sample-barcoded 5' primer and a J-beta primer mix. Unique molecular identifiers of 12 random nucleotides labeled each cDNA. Via MiXCR, TCRdb re-called the 5' RACE reads, giving one row per CDR3 protein. Of 750,000 to 950,000 distinct CDR3 sequences in the sample, around 29% were seen once. This sample was shared with a second study, whose subject was T cells of mothers and their children. That work states: The authors found no persistent microchimeric T cell clones.

The TCR originated in a woman aged 40 to 49 in good health. The genes are TRBV7-9 and TRBJ2-7; 9 bases agree with TRBD1. Sample: blood. For the CDR3, the DNA is TGTGCCAGCAGCCAGAAAGACAGGGGGGAGCAGTACTTC. Translated: CASSQKDRGEQYF.